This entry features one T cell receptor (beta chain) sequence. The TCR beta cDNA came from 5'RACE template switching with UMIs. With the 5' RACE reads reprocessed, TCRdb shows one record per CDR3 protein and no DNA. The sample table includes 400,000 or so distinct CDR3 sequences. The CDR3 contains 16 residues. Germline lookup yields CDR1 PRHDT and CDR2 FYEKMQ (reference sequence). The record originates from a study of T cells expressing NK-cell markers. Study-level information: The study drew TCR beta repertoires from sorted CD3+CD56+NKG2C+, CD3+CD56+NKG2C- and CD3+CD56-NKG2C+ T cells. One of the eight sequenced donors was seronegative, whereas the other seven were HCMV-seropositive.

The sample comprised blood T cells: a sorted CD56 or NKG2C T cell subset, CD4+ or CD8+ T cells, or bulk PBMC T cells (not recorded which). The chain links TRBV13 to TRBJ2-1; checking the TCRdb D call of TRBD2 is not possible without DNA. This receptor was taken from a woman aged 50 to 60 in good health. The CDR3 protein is CASSTYGTILTNEQFF.